This T cell receptor beta chain came from a study of blood T cell repertoires in COVID-19. This CDR3 region has 14 residues. Germline lookup yields CDR1 KGHDR and CDR2 SFDVKD. The V end lost 6 bases, the J end lost 0 bases, and 8 bases lay between the germline ends. The table came from immunoSEQ multiplex PCR; TCRdb's copy has only in-frame clones and leaves some out. The table lists approximately 180,000 clones, around 90% of them singletons, with 0.5% to 0.6% in the top ten. Sequenced material: peripheral blood. This sequence joins TRBV24-1 and TRBJ1-3; a possible D gene is TRBD1 (5 bases). This clonotype was sampled from a man aged 50 to 60 with acute or convalescent COVID-19. The CDR3 sequence is CATSPGNSGNTIYF. The CDR3 DNA follows: TGTGCCACCAGTCCAGGGAACTCTGGAAACACCATATATTTT.